This record covers a single T cell receptor (beta chain). The table lists this clonotype with many counts. Its binding antigen is unknown. Base qualities are not recorded, but no much larger clone differs from it by a single base. This entry comes from a study of low-dose radiotherapy and immunotherapy resistance in tumors (dated by TCRdb to between 2021 and 2024). In terms of the full investigation: Cohort 1 received 0.5 Gy per fraction every 2 weeks, with a prescribed total PTV dose of 6.5 Gy. For Cohort 2, the dose was 1 Gy per fraction given every two weeks, adding up to 13 Gy in total across 26 weeks. Patients were given nivolumab as a 240 mg flat dose every two weeks and ipilimumab at 1 mg/kg every six weeks, with both drugs delivered intravenously. Intravenous cyclophosphamide at 200 mg/m2 was administered every two weeks, one day ahead of each radiation and immunotherapy administration. Patients took aspirin 300 mg orally once daily for four cycles, starting on cycle 1 day 1. Trial participants were not randomized into treatment groups. Eight patients were included in the translational analysis, namely three from the first dose cohort plus the first five from the second dose cohort.

The meaning of the sample's time point label: before trial treatment. The donors came from RACIN, which was a single-arm phase I dose-escalation trial that paired nivolumab and ipilimumab with aspirin, low-dose cyclophosphamide and low-dose radiotherapy. Patients were eligible if they had advanced solid tumors that were TIL-negative. For CDR1 and CDR2, the germline V gene lists SGHNT and YENEEA. A distance of 11 bases separates the germline ends of V and J, which lose 1 base and 7 bases respectively. The CDR3, from cysteine to phenylalanine, totals 13 residues. The read is trimmed to its CDR3 DNA, 39 bases read in frame from base 1. The sequencer was an Illumina HiSeq 2500. To make first-strand cDNA, Superscript III was used along with a set of TRAV- and TRBV-specific primers so that both the TCRalpha and TCRbeta chains were covered. An approximately 18-cycle PCR with Phusion amplified the TCRs, pairing a constant-region primer with the adapter that was attached to the V primers. Amplification of the isolated mRNA was done with the MessageAmp II aRNA Amplification Kit, which involved an approximately 16-hour in vitro transcription at 37 degrees C. The Dynabeads mRNA DIRECT Purification Kit was used to isolate the mRNA for TCR sequencing. A second approximately 23-cycle Phusion PCR added indexed Illumina adapters, and products were purified with AMPure XP beads. Per the original workflow: Custom Perl scripts pooled TCR sequences encoding the same protein, removed out-of-frame sequences and computed each clonotype's abundance. The analysis excluded TCR sequences that were supported by just one read. The metrics used to describe the repertoires included Shannon entropy, Gini index, clonality, richness, and the frequency of TCRs shared between repertoires. In TCRdb, the public reads were trimmed at Q25 with fastp and aligned with MiXCR, with productive beta chains retained. CDR3 protein duplicates are merged, each entry listing the most common genes and DNA. The V and J calls come from TCRdb's annotation, not from the publication. The sample yields around 68,000 distinct CDR3 sequences; around a quarter were counted once. Clones ranked in the top ten supply 5.5% to 8% of the sample.

This specimen was PBMCs, taken before treatment. The TCR was taken from a male donor with rectosigmoid adenocarcinoma. Recombination connected TRBV11-3 to TRBJ2-7; a confident D gene designation cannot be given. The nucleotides read TGTGCCAGCAGCTTAGTCGGCGAGAGGGAGCAGTACTTC. This encodes CASSLVGEREQYF.